Sequencing of this T cell receptor beta chain was carried out in a study of blood T cells in healthy people across ages. V was pared by 0 bases and J by 6 bases, with 13 bases between. The CDR3 runs to 15 residues. CDR1 and CDR2 from the germline V gene are SGHRS and YFSETQ. Donors each provided ten milliliters of peripheral blood. This clonotype was counted a few times. Using a J-beta primer mix together with a sample-barcoded 5' primer, a second PCR was run for roughly 6 to 11 cycles. One entry per CDR3 protein, called by TCRdb with MiXCR from the 5' RACE reads. Of 750,000 to 850,000 distinct CDR3 sequences in the sample, approximately 25% are singletons; the top ten hold 3% to 4%. In addition, the sample was reused for a study of T cells of mothers and their children. That report adds: Each donor was one of three healthy Caucasian mothers or one of their six children.

This chain connects TRBV5-1 to TRBJ2-1, with D maybe TRBD1 (8 bases). Sequencing was performed on blood. This TCR was sampled from a boy aged 10-17 years in good health. The CDR3 loop is CASSLDRGGINEQFF. In nucleotides, the CDR3 is TGCGCCAGCAGCTTGGACAGGGGGGGAATCAATGAGCAGTTCTTC.